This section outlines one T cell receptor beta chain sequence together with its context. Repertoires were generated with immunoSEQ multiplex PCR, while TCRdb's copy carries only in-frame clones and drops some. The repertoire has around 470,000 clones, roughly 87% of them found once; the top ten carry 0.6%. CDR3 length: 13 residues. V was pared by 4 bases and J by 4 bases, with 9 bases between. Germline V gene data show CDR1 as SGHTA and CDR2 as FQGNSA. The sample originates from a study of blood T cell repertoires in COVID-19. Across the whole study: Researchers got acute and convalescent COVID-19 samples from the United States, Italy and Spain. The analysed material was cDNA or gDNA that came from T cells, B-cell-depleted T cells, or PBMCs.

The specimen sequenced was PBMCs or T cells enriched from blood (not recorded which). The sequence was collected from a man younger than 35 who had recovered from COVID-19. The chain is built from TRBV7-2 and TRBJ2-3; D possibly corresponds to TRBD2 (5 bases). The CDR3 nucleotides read TGTGCCAGCAGCTCCGGAGGCCCAGATACGCAGTATTTT. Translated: CASSSGGPDTQYF.